The next 4 T cell receptor beta chains were all read from a single sample in a study of blood T cell repertoires in COVID-19 (TCRdb year 2020). Library creation used the immunoSEQ multiplex PCR assay. In its TCRdb copy, this immuneACCESS table keeps in-frame sequences only and misses some clones. Where compared with another copy, unresolved V genes explain less than half of these, and the others have no known cause. The sample has roughly 200,000 clones on record, around nine tenths of them singletons. In total, the top ten clones hold around 7% of the sample. Sequences were obtained from peripheral blood. These receptors were collected from a man aged 35-49 years with acute or convalescent COVID-19.

The chain combines TRBV6-5 with TRBJ2-7, with TRBD1 identical over 10 bases. CDR3 length: 15 amino acids. V trimming: 2 bases; J trimming: 2 bases; junction bases outside the gene matches: 3. The V gene's germline CDR1 is MNHEY and CDR2 SVGAGI. The CDR3 is CASSYGTGDPYEQYF. The DNA for the CDR3 is TGTGCCAGCAGTTACGGGACAGGGGATCCCTACGAGCAGTACTTC.

DNA for the CDR3: TGTGCCAGCAGCGCCGGGACAGGGGGCGCGAAAGATACGCAGTATTTT. Protein product: CASSAGTGGAKDTQYF. This chain uses TRBV5-4 with TRBJ2-3; 12 bases are a match to TRBD1. Germline V gives CDR1 SGHNT, CDR2 YYREEE (reference sequence). J lost 5 bases, V lost 4 bases, and 8 bases had no gene match. CDR3 length: 16 residues. The whole variable domain, filled in from reference TRBV5-4 and TRBJ2-3, reads ETGVTQSPTHLIKTRGQQVTLRCSSQSGHNTVSWYQQALGQGPQFIFQYYREEENGRGNFPPRFSGLQFPNYSSELNVNALELDDSALYLCASSAGTGGAKDTQYFGPGTRLTVL.

The chain joins TRBV7-2 to TRBJ1-1; no firm D call. Looked up from germline, CDR1 is SGHTA and CDR2 is FQGNSA. This CDR3 is built from 13 residues. Trimming removed 5 bases at V and 7 bases at J, with 14 bases between. The CDR3 reads CASSAREEGEAFF. CDR3 in DNA: TGTGCCAGCAGCGCCCGGGAAGAGGGTGAAGCTTTCTTT.

The chain carries TRBV27 and TRBJ1-2; D gene uncertain. Per the germline V gene, CDR1 is MNHEY and CDR2 is SMNVEV (reference sequence). The germline V and J ends were trimmed by 3 bases and 6 bases, with 17 bases remaining between them. The CDR3 is 15 residues long. The CDR3 spells CASSFVARGSNGYTF. The CDR3 DNA is TGTGCCAGCAGTTTTGTGGCGAGAGGGTCTAATGGCTACACCTTC.